Presented here are 8 T cell receptor beta chains from one specimen sequenced in a study of CD8 T cells in ankylosing spondylitis. Their antigen targets remain unknown. The study, taken as a whole, reports: Typical of ankylosing spondylitis blood, it appeared, was a TCR beta motif of several highly homologous variants.

TCRdb reprocessed the 5' RACE reads via MiXCR and lists one record per CDR3 protein. The sample has about 840,000 distinct CDR3 sequences, 12% seen once. The sequenced material came from blood, either unsorted or a sorted T cell fraction (not recorded which). The receptors were sampled from a male donor with ankylosing spondylitis.

The chain uses TRBV5-1 and TRBJ1-2, with a tentative D call TRBD1 (5 bases). Trimming took 4 bases from V and 4 from J, leaving 23 bases between them. Germline assignment: CDR1 SGHRS and CDR2 YFSETQ. The CDR3 has 17 residues. The CDR3 DNA follows: TGCGCCAGCAGCCAGACGTCCTTAGGGGAAGGCAGCTATGGCTACACCTTC. It encodes CASSQTSLGEGSYGYTF.

For the CDR3, the DNA is TGTGCCAGCAGCCCCCGGGCCAGCGGGGTGAACACCGGGGAGCTGTTTTTT. Amino acids: CASSPRASGVNTGELFF. The chain employs TRBV9 and TRBJ2-2; TRBD2 matches 7 bases. V shed 4 bases, J shed 1 base, and the junction held 10 bases outside the gene matches. The CDR3 totals 17 residues. Germline CDR1 SGDLS, CDR2 YYNGEE.

The chain employs TRBV7-2 and TRBJ2-7, with TRBD2 matching over 14 bases. Germline values: CDR1 SGHTA, CDR2 FQGNSA. The CDR3 spans 16 residues. The J segment lost 6 bases and the V segment lost 5 bases, leaving 9 bases of the junction unmatched. The chain's CDR3 is CASSPPGLAGEIEQYF. CDR3 nucleotides: TGTGCCAGCAGCCCCCCGGGACTAGCGGGGGAAATCGAGCAGTACTTC.

Here the CDR3 reads CASSLQGIGQPQHF. In DNA, the CDR3 is TGTGCCAGCAGCCTACAGGGGATAGGTCAGCCCCAGCATTTT. This chain links TRBV5-4 with TRBJ1-5; 7 bases match TRBD1. Unmatched junction bases numbered 7, after V lost 4 bases and J lost 6 bases. Germline loops: CDR1 SGHNT, CDR2 YYREEE (reference sequence). This CDR3 has 14 residues.

This clonotype was detected a few times. The V gene is TRBV20-1, the J gene TRBJ2-1, with D uncertain. The V end lost 6 bases, the J end lost 2 bases, and 14 bases lay between the germline ends. The CDR3 consists of 14 residues. In germline, CDR1 is DFQATT, CDR2 SNEGSKA (reference sequence). CDR3 amino acids: CSATPQTAYNEQFF. For the CDR3, the DNA is TGCAGTGCCACACCCCAGACGGCCTACAATGAGCAGTTCTTC.

The rearrangement uses TRBV5-1 and TRBJ1-1; no clear D. This CDR3 is built from 15 residues. The V gene's germline CDR1 is SGHRS and CDR2 YFSETQ. Trimming stripped 7 bases from V and 1 base from J, with 17 bases between. CDR3 in amino acids: CASGEMARPNTEAFF. The CDR3 DNA follows: TGCGCCAGCGGTGAGATGGCCCGACCGAACACTGAAGCTTTCTTT.

This chain links TRBV28 with TRBJ1-2; a possible D gene is TRBD1 (5 bases). The CDR3 has 17 amino acids. The germline CDR1 and CDR2 sequences are MDHEN and SYDVKM. V lost 3 bases and J 2 bases, leaving 19 bases between the germline ends. CDR3 sequence: CASSFVGQPLSNYGYTF. The CDR3, as DNA: TGTGCCAGCAGTTTTGTGGGGCAGCCCCTTTCGAACTATGGCTACACCTTC.

There are many counts of this clonotype. The chain has TRBV28 and TRBJ1-3; D is possibly TRBD1 (5 bases). Germline-derived CDR1 and CDR2 are MDHEN and SYDVKM. Trimming removed 4 bases at V and 8 bases at J, with 18 bases between. The CDR3 is made up of 15 amino acids. The CDR3 reads CASSSPTRVGHTIYF. The CDR3 nucleotides read TGTGCCAGCAGTTCGCCCACCAGGGTAGGACACACCATATATTTT.